This T cell receptor (beta chain) was found in a study of T cells in Graves' hyperthyroidism and ophthalmopathy. Findings of the study overall: The majority of expanded thyroid clonotypes above 0.001 also appeared in blood.

This clonotype was observed many times. The target antigen is unknown. Amplified regions were TCR beta CDR3 sequences from RNA transcripts. The TCR CDR3 first-round RT-PCR relied on the HTBI primer set. MiXCR was run by TCRdb on the multiplex PCR reads, yielding one entry per CDR3 protein. The sample consists of 480,000 or so distinct CDR3 sequences, around 43% of them appearing once. Uncontrolled infection, other autoimmune disease, pregnancy or lactation disqualified patients from enrolment. This TCR was recovered from an adult woman with Graves' disease, either hyperthyroidism or ophthalmopathy (not recorded which). Sequenced input: peripheral blood or thyroid tissue (not recorded which).

CDR3 in amino acids: CASSFSPRDEQYF. The DNA for the CDR3 is TGTGCCAGCAGCTTTTCCCCCCGGGACGAGCAGTACTTC. The chain employs TRBV7-2 and TRBJ2-7, with D unresolved. Germline values: CDR1 SGHTA, CDR2 FQGNSA. V lost 3 bases to trimming and J lost 5 bases, with 11 bases between them. The CDR3 is made up of 13 amino acids.